The 11 T cell receptor beta chains in this list originate from one sample, sequenced in a study of shared clonotypes between healthy human individuals. The protocol was immunoSEQ multiplex PCR, while the TCRdb copy is restricted to in-frame clones and leaves out a portion. The table shows around 980,000 clones, with 78% occurring only once. Sequenced material: memory CD4+ T cells from PBMCs. Subset in this sample: CD45RA-negative fraction. The receptors originated from a man between 18 and 35 years old in good health. Some clones in this sample may be carry-over from other donors' samples.

The chain recombines TRBV6-1 with TRBJ1-1; no reliable D call. The V gene lost 4 bases and the J gene lost 0 bases, with 9 bases spanning the gap. The germline gives CDR1 MNHNS, CDR2 SASEGT. CDR3 length: 14 residues. CDR3: CASSGAWVNTEAFF. The CDR3 DNA follows: TGTGCCAGCAGTGGGGCTTGGGTGAACACTGAAGCTTTCTTT.

The rearrangement uses TRBV5-1 and TRBJ2-7; D possibly matches TRBD1 or TRBD2 (5 bases each). The CDR3 contains 15 residues. V lost 6 bases and J lost 3, with 19 bases in between. Germline loops: CDR1 SGHRS, CDR2 YFSETQ. The CDR3 DNA reads TGCGCCAGCACCTCCGGAGAGGGGTGGTACTACGAGCAGTACTTC. Protein: CASTSGEGWYYEQYF. Together with reference TRBV5-1 and TRBJ2-7, the CDR3 gives the full variable domain: KAGVTQTPRYLIKTRGQQVTLSCSPISGHRSVSWYQQTPGQGLQFLFEYFSETQRNKGNFPGRFSGRQFSNSRSEMNVSTLELGDSALYLCASTSGEGWYYEQYFGPGTRLTVT.

The chain recombines TRBV2 with TRBJ2-1; 7 positions agree with TRBD2. The J segment lost 10 bases and the V segment lost 3 bases, leaving 9 bases of the junction unmatched. There are 14 residues in the CDR3. The germline CDR1 and CDR2 sequences are SNHLY and FYNNEI. DNA for the CDR3: TGTGCCAGCAGTGATACTAGCGCAGAGGGGGAGCAGTTCTTC. It encodes CASSDTSAEGEQFF.

As to this clone: The sample has other DNA sequences that encode this CDR3 too. The chain has TRBV7-9 and TRBJ2-5, with 8 bases lining up with TRBD1. This CDR3 has 14 amino acids. Per germline, CDR1 SEHNR and CDR2 FQNEAQ (reference sequence). V lost 5 bases, J lost 2 bases, and 4 bases stayed unmatched. In nucleotides, the CDR3 is TGTGCCAGCAGCCTTGACAGGGGACAAGAGACCCAGTACTTC. Translating it yields CASSLDRGQETQYF.

On this clone: A clone one base away is much larger, so this may be a read error. The chain recombines TRBV6-6 with TRBJ2-1; D is unclear. Germline CDR1 and CDR2: MNHNY and SVGAGI (reference sequence). This CDR3 region has 12 residues. V was pared by 5 bases and J by 3 bases, with 5 bases between. CDR3 in amino acids: CASSEYYNEQFF. The CDR3 DNA sequence: TGTGCCAGCAGTGAGTACTACAATGAGCAGTTCTTC.

This chain uses TRBV4-1 with TRBJ2-7; tentatively, D is TRBD1 (5 bases). Germline CDR1 is MGHRA and CDR2 is YSYEKL. The CDR3 contains 15 residues. The V end was cut by 3 bases, the J end by 0 bases, with 12 bases between. DNA of the CDR3: TGCGCCAGCAGCCACCTCAGGGTAAGCTCCTACGAGCAGTACTTC. Its protein is CASSHLRVSSYEQYF.

This clone was detected a few times. CDR3 coding DNA: TGCGCCAGCAGCTTGGTGGGACCGGGGGATGAGCAGTTCTTC. It yields the protein CASSLVGPGDEQFF. V and J are TRBV5-1 and TRBJ2-1; TRBD2 is a possible D gene (6 bases). V was clipped by 0 bases and J by 8 bases, with 12 bases between them. Germline lookup yields CDR1 SGHRS and CDR2 YFSETQ. This CDR3 is built from 14 residues.

The CDR3 protein is CASRATGGSGELFF. In nucleotides, the CDR3 is TGTGCCAGCAGAGCGACGGGAGGCTCCGGGGAGCTGTTTTTT. The chain uses TRBV6-4 and TRBJ2-2; 7 positions agree with TRBD2. There are 14 residues in the CDR3. The germline CDR1 and CDR2 sequences are MRHNA and SNTAGT. V was clipped by 6 bases and J by 6 bases; unmatched bases: 7.

This chain connects TRBV6-6 to TRBJ2-1; TRBD1 is a possible D gene (5 bases). Looked up from germline, CDR1 is MNHNY and CDR2 is SVGAGI (reference sequence). The CDR3 is 15 amino acids. V lost 2 bases, J lost 3 bases, and 11 bases lay in between. The CDR3: CASSYGAASYNEQFF. The CDR3 DNA reads as TGTGCCAGCAGTTACGGGGCTGCGAGCTACAATGAGCAGTTCTTC.

Worth noting for this clone: Other DNA sequences in the sample encode the same CDR3. The V gene is TRBV7-9, the J gene TRBJ1-5; no clear D gene. This CDR3 contains 12 residues. Trimming stripped 3 bases from V and 3 bases from J, with 3 bases between. Germline values: CDR1 SEHNR, CDR2 FQNEAQ (reference sequence). CDR3 loop: CASSLYNQPQHF. CDR3 sequence (DNA): TGTGCCAGCAGCTTGTACAATCAGCCCCAGCATTTT.

The chain uses TRBV4-3 and TRBJ1-1; perhaps TRBD1 as D (5 bases). The CDR3 runs 14 residues. Trimming took 2 bases from V and 4 from J, leaving 11 bases between them. CDR1 and CDR2 from the germline V gene are LGHNA and YSLEER. CDR3 loop: CASSQSQVGTEAFF. The DNA of the CDR3 is TGCGCCAGCAGCCAATCACAGGTAGGCACTGAAGCTTTCTTT.